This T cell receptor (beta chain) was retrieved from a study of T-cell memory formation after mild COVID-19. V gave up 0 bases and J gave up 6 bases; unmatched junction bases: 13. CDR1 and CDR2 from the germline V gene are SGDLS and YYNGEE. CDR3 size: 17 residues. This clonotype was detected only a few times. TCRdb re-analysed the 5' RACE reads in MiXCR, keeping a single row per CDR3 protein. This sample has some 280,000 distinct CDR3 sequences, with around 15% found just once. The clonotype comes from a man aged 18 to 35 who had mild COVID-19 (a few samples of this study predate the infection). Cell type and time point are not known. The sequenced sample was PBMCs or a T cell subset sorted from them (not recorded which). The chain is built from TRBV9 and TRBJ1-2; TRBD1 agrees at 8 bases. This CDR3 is CASSVGGTGHGEDGYTF. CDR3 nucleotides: TGTGCCAGCAGCGTAGGAGGGACAGGACATGGGGAGGATGGCTACACCTTC.